These 11 T cell receptor beta chains were sequenced from one sample in a study of CD8+ T cells in alopecia areata. Treatment here: oral pan-JAK inhibitor, 5-10 mg twice daily. RNA extraction was followed by reverse transcription into cDNA, which acted as the sequencing template. Assay used: immunoSEQ multiplex PCR; TCRdb lists only in-frame clones, some missing. The sample has 200,000 to 250,000 clones, roughly 64% seen once. Here the sequenced sample was CD4+ T cells sorted from blood, taken at week 4, from a patient treated with tofacitinib. The source of these receptors is a human donor with alopecia areata.

This clone has a single count. In the same sample, other DNA sequences code for this CDR3. The J gene is TRBJ1-2, the V gene TRBV30; D is unclear. Germline V gene lookup returns CDR1 GTSNPN and CDR2 SVGIG (reference sequence). V gave up 0 bases and J gave up 5 bases, with 7 bases separating them. The CDR3 is 12 residues long. The CDR3, as DNA: TGTGCCTGGAGTGTTGGACCGTATGGCTACACCTTC. Translated, it gives CAWSVGPYGYTF.

This clone was counted a few times. The chain joins TRBV29-1 to TRBJ2-5; D is uncertain. The V end lost 4 bases, the J end lost 0 bases, and 9 bases lay between the germline ends. This CDR3 contains 13 residues. The V gene's germline CDR1 is SQVTM and CDR2 ANQGSEA. CDR3 DNA: TGCAGCGTTGCAAGAACGTACCAAGAGACCCAGTACTTC. This translates into CSVARTYQETQYF.

Remarks on this clone: The sample carries other DNA sequences with the same CDR3. The CDR3, as DNA: TGTGCCAGCAGCCCTGGTGGGAACTATGGCTACACCTTC. It codes for CASSPGGNYGYTF. The chain recombines TRBV5-6 with TRBJ1-2; D is ambiguous. With 4 bases removed from V and 2 bases from J, the gap between germline ends came to 9 bases. Per the germline V gene, CDR1 is SGHDT and CDR2 is YYEEEE. This CDR3 is 13 amino acids long.

Written as DNA, the CDR3 is TGTGCCAGCAGGGGACTAGCGGGGGCCGAAGGGGCCCAGTACTTC. Protein sequence: CASRGLAGAEGAQYF. The chain has TRBV6-1 and TRBJ2-5; 14 nucleotides match TRBD2. Per the germline V gene, CDR1 is MNHNS and CDR2 is SASEGT. With V trimmed by 6 bases and J by 9 bases, 9 bases remained unmatched. CDR3 length: 15 residues.

The chain has TRBV7-2 and TRBJ2-3; weak D call: TRBD1 (5 bases). The V gene's germline CDR1 is SGHTA and CDR2 FQGNSA. V dropped 5 bases and J dropped 6 bases, with 9 bases sitting between them. The CDR3 extends over 12 amino acids. CDR3 in DNA: TGTGCCAGCAGCCCGCAGGGTGATACGCAGTATTTT. This translates into CASSPQGDTQYF.

CDR3: CASSPNSMNTEAFF. Here the CDR3 DNA reads TGTGCCAGCTCACCCAACAGCATGAACACTGAAGCTTTCTTT. This sequence joins TRBV18 and TRBJ1-1; D is unresolved. Germline assignment: CDR1 KGHSH and CDR2 LQKENI. The CDR3 length is 14 residues. Trimming cost V 3 bases and J 0 bases, with 8 bases left between them.

The rearrangement links TRBV6-5 to TRBJ1-6; 7 nucleotides line up with TRBD1. Trimming removed 0 bases from V and 4 bases from J; junction bases left unmatched: 0. The germline gives CDR1 MNHEY, CDR2 SVGAGI. This CDR3 contains 15 residues. This chain's CDR3 is CASSYSGQYNSPLHF. Written as DNA, the CDR3 is TGTGCCAGCAGTTACTCGGGACAGTATAATTCACCCCTCCACTTT.

CDR3 DNA sequence: TGTGCCAGCAGCTTAGAGGGGACTCGGACTCTGCATTTT. Amino acids: CASSLEGTRTLHF. This sequence joins TRBV7-9 and TRBJ1-5, with a weak D call TRBD1 (5 bases). Germline CDR1 is SEHNR and CDR2 is FQNEAQ (reference sequence). V dropped 1 base and J dropped 15 bases, with 16 bases sitting between them. The CDR3 totals 13 residues. Combining the CDR3 with reference TRBV7-9 and TRBJ1-5 gives the whole variable domain DTGVSQNPRHKITKRGQNVTFRCDPISEHNRLYWYRQTLGQGPEFLTYFQNEAQLEKSRLLSDRFSAERPKGSFSTLEIQRTEQGDSAMYLCASSLEGTRTLHFGDGTRLSIL.

This chain uses TRBV4-3 with TRBJ1-6, with no clear D. The CDR3 length is 13 residues. CDR1 is LGHNA and CDR2 is YSLEER in the germline V gene. Trimming took off 8 bases at V and 7 bases at J, with 12 bases between the two ends. The CDR3 loop reads CASSVTLNSPLHF. The CDR3 DNA follows: TGCGCCAGCTCCGTGACACTGAATTCACCCCTCCACTTT.

This clone was recorded once. The chain combines TRBV18 with TRBJ2-5; 8 positions match TRBD2. Germline-derived CDR1 and CDR2 are KGHSH and LQKENI. With 5 bases clipped from V and 5 bases from J, the junction kept 7 bases outside the gene matches. This CDR3 spans 14 amino acids. CDR3 region: CASSTAGGSETQYF. CDR3 sequence (DNA): TGTGCCAGCTCAACCGCGGGGGGCTCGGAGACCCAGTACTTC.

In the case of this clone: One junction end disagrees with the germline gene, perhaps due to a read error. The V call is TRBV6-1, the J call TRBJ2-5, with a tentative D call TRBD1 (5 bases). The CDR3 spans 13 residues. CDR1 is MNHNS and CDR2 is SASEGT in the germline V gene. CDR3 nucleotides: TGTGCCAGCATTTGGGGCAGCCAAGAAACCCAGTACTTC. It specifies CASIWGSQETQYF.